This is a list of T cell receptor beta chains from one sample in a study of blood T cell repertoires in COVID-19. The repertoire was sequenced with immunoSEQ multiplex PCR; TCRdb's copy has only in-frame clones and lacks some. The repertoire holds hundreds of thousands of clones, approximately 87% seen once, with approximately 9.3% in the top ten. The sequencing input was PBMCs or T cells enriched from blood (not recorded which). These TCRs come from a woman in her fifties or sixties who had recovered from COVID-19. The CDR3 runs from the conserved cysteine through the conserved F or W. The D gene is left open where the match is weak. Clone size appears in some rows only: once, few, many, or a class for an expanded clone.

TRBV18	-	TRBJ2-5	TRBD2	TGTGCCAGCTCACCCCGGGGCAGCGGGGGAGAGACCCAGTACTTC	CASSPRGSGGETQYF
TRBV28	-	TRBJ1-2	-	TGTGCCAGCAGTTCAGGGGACCTCTATGGCTACACCTTC	CASSSGDLYGYTF
TRBV30	-	TRBJ1-2	TRBD1	TGTGCCTGGAGTGTACGGCGGAGGGGGCAGAACTATGGCTACACCTTC	CAWSVRRRGQNYGYTF
TRBV28	-	TRBJ2-7	TRBD2	TGTGCCAGCATCGCCGGGGGGACCTACGAGCAGTACTTC	CASIAGGTYEQYF
TRBV2	-	TRBJ2-7	-	TGTGCCAGCAGTCTATACGAGCAGTACTTC	CASSLYEQYF
TRBV5-8	-	TRBJ2-1	-	TGTGCCAGCAACAGGGATTTACATGAGCAGTTCTTC	CASNRDLHEQFF
TRBV2	-	TRBJ1-5	-	TGTGCCAGCAGTGCCTTGACAGGATACAATCAGCCCCAGCATTTT	CASSALTGYNQPQHF
TRBV27	-	TRBJ1-4	TRBD1	TGTGCCAGCAGTATGGACAGGGGTAATGAAAAACTGTTTTTT	CASSMDRGNEKLFF
TRBV3-1/TRBV3-2	-	TRBJ2-3	TRBD2	TGTGCCAGCAGCCCGACTAGCGGGGGGGCAGATACGCAGTATTTT	CASSPTSGGADTQYF
TRBV5-8	-	TRBJ1-5	TRBD1	TGTGCCAGCAGCTACGGGACAGAAAAGAATCAGCCCCAGCATTTT	CASSYGTEKNQPQHF
TRBV10-3	-	TRBJ1-1	-	TGTGCCATCAGTGAGTCAAGCGGGCGGGACACTGAAGCTTTCTTT	CAISESSGRDTEAFF
TRBV11-2	-	TRBJ1-1	TRBD1	TGTGCCAGCAGCTTAAGACAGGGAACAATTGAAGCTTTCTTT	CASSLRQGTIEAFF
TRBV5-1	-	TRBJ2-7	-	TGCGCCAGCAGCTTGGTTGTGACAGGAGACTACGAGCAGTACTTC	CASSLVVTGDYEQYF
TRBV3-1/TRBV3-2	-	TRBJ2-7	-	TGTGCCAGCAGCCAAGGGTTGGCAGGGGTAGGAGAGCAGTACTTC	CASSQGLAGVGEQYF
TRBV7-2	-	TRBJ2-7	TRBD2	TGTGCCAGCAGCTTATGGCGGGGGGCCTACGAGCAGTACTTC	CASSLWRGAYEQYF
TRBV3-1/TRBV3-2	-	TRBJ2-2	-	TGTGCCAGCAGCCAGGTTTCGGACACCGGGGAGCTGTTTTTT	CASSQVSDTGELFF
TRBV5-8	-	TRBJ2-3	-	TGTGCCAGCAGCTTGCGCCCCCCTAATGAAGATACGCAGTATTTT	CASSLRPPNEDTQYF
TRBV4-2	many	TRBJ2-1	TRBD2	TGTGCCAGCAGCCAACTAGCGGGGGAATACAATGAGCAGTTCTTC	CASSQLAGEYNEQFF
TRBV7-2	-	TRBJ1-5	-	TGTGCCAGCAGCTTATTCTGGGGAGACGGTCAGCCCCAGCATTTT	CASSLFWGDGQPQHF
TRBV9	-	TRBJ2-2	-	TGTGCCAGCAGCTCATCGACAGCAGACACCGGGGAGCTGTTTTTT	CASSSSTADTGELFF
TRBV24-1	-	TRBJ2-3	TRBD1	TGTGCCACCAGAAAAAAGGTAGGGACAGGGGGCTATACGCAGTATTTT	CATRKKVGTGGYTQYF
TRBV28	-	TRBJ2-1	-	TGTGCCAGCAGTTTATCCCTCCCCAATGAGCAGTTCTTC	CASSLSLPNEQFF
TRBV20-1	-	TRBJ1-2	TRBD1	TGCAGTGCTAGTGGGATGGCAGGGGGATTTGGCTACACCTTC	CSASGMAGGFGYTF
TRBV27	-	TRBJ1-2	TRBD1	TGTGCCAGCAGTTTATCGAGTAGCAGGGGGAACTATGGCTACACCTTC	CASSLSSSRGNYGYTF